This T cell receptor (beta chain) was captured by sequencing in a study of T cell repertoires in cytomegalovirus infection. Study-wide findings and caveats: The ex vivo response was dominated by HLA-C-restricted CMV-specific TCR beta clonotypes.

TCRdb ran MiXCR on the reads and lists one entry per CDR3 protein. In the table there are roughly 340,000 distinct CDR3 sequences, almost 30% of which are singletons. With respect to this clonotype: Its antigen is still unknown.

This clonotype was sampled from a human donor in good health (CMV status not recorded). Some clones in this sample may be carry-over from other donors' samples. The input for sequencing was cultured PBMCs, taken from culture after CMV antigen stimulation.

The CDR3 is CASSIWIAGSRGTGELFF. CDR3 sequence (DNA): TGTGCCAGCAGTATCTGGATAGCGGGGTCACGGGGCACCGGGGAGCTGTTTTTT. V is TRBV6-1 and J is TRBJ2-2; 8 bases map to TRBD2. Germline CDR1 and CDR2: MNHNS and SASEGT. This CDR3 has 18 residues. The ends lost 5 bases at V and 4 bases at J; junction bases unmatched: 15.